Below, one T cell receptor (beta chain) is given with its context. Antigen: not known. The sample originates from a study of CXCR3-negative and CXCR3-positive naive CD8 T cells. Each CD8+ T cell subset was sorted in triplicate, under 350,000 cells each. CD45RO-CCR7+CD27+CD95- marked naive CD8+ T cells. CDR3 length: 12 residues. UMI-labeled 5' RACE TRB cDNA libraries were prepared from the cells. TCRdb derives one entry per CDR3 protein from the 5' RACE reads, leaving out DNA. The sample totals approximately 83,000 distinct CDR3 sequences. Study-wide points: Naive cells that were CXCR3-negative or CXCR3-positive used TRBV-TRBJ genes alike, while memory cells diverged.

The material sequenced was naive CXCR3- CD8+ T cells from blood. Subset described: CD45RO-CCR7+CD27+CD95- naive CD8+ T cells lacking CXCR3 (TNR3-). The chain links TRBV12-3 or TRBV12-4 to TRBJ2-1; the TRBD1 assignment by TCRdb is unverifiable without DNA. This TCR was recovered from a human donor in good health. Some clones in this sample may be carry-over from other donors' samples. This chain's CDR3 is CASSFGGHEQFF.